These 26 T cell receptor beta chains share one sample of origin, sequenced in a study of blood T cell repertoires in COVID-19. Using immunoSEQ multiplex PCR, the repertoire was profiled, and TCRdb retains in-frame clones only, with some absent. The table includes fewer than 250,000 clones, 90% detected once. Sequenced sample: PBMCs or T cells enriched from blood (not recorded which). These receptors originate from a man younger than 45 who had been exposed to COVID-19.

This clone occurred once. This chain uses TRBV12-3 or TRBV12-4 with TRBJ1-3; no firm D call. Trimming pared 5 bases from V and 2 bases from J, leaving 4 bases between. The CDR3 runs 12 residues. The CDR3 region is CASSQAGNTIYF. The CDR3 region has the DNA TGTGCCAGCAGTCAGGCTGGAAACACCATATATTTT.

The genes are TRBV27 and TRBJ2-7; D possibly corresponds to TRBD2 (5 bases). The CDR3 length is 15 residues. The V end was cut by 0 bases, the J end by 3 bases, with 12 bases between. Looked up from germline, CDR1 is MNHEY and CDR2 is SMNVEV (reference sequence). The CDR3 region has the DNA TGTGCCAGCAGTTTATCCGCTAGCTCCCGCTACGAGCAGTACTTC. This gives the protein CASSLSASSRYEQYF.

V gene TRBV6-2 or TRBV6-3 combines with J gene TRBJ2-2; 8 bases are shared with TRBD2. The CDR3 has 14 amino acids. V lost 5 bases, J lost 4 bases, and 3 bases stayed unmatched. Per the germline V gene, CDR1 is MNHEY and CDR2 is SVGEGT. The CDR3 nucleotides are TGTGCCAGCAGTACCGGGACTAGCACCGGGGAGCTGTTTTTT. It yields the protein CASSTGTSTGELFF.

The rearrangement uses TRBV14 and TRBJ2-7; the match to TRBD1 covers 9 bases. Per germline, CDR1 SGHDN and CDR2 FVKESK. This CDR3 has 17 amino acids. Trimming took 3 bases from V and 4 from J; bases not matched to a gene: 13. As DNA, the CDR3 is TGTGCCAGCAGCCACTGGACAGGGGCCCCGGGGGGATACGAGCAGTACTTC. Its protein is CASSHWTGAPGGYEQYF.

V and J are TRBV7-7 and TRBJ2-2; TRBD1 aligns across 8 bases. The V gene end was trimmed by 5 bases and the J gene end by 7 bases; junction bases not matched to a gene: 12. Per the germline V gene, CDR1 is SSHAT and CDR2 is FNYEAQ (reference sequence). This CDR3 is built from 16 residues. In DNA form, the CDR3 reads TGTGCCAGCAGCCAAAATAACCAGGGGGCCGTCGGGGAGCTGTTTTTT. Its protein product is CASSQNNQGAVGELFF.

The chain combines TRBV19 with TRBJ2-1; 16 positions match TRBD2. The germline gives CDR1 LNHDA, CDR2 SQIVND (reference sequence). The junction had 11 bases not matched to a gene; V was cut back by 7 bases and J by 5 bases. The CDR3 has 18 amino acids. CDR3 sequence: CASTPRGLAGGGHNEQFF. DNA of the CDR3: TGTGCCAGTACCCCGAGGGGACTAGCGGGGGGGGGTCACAATGAGCAGTTCTTC.

This clone appeared once. The chain employs TRBV9 and TRBJ2-1; 15 bases match TRBD2. Germline assignment: CDR1 SGDLS and CDR2 YYNGEE. V dropped 4 bases and J dropped 15; count of bases not matched to a gene: 8. This CDR3 is 14 amino acids long. This CDR3 is CASSSRTSGGVPFF. The CDR3 DNA is TGTGCCAGCAGCTCGAGGACTAGCGGGGGGGTCCCGTTCTTC.

The table lists this clone with a count of one. The chain is built from TRBV5-1 and TRBJ2-3; the D gene is possibly TRBD2 (5 bases). The CDR3 totals 16 residues. V was clipped by 4 bases and J by 0 bases, with 15 bases between them. The germline CDR1 and CDR2 sequences are SGHRS and YFSETQ. CDR3 amino acids: CASSPSRGVSTDTQYF. In DNA, the CDR3 is TGCGCCAGCAGCCCATCCCGGGGAGTTAGCACAGATACGCAGTATTTT.

The V and J genes are TRBV28 and TRBJ2-3; TRBD2 agrees at 7 bases. V was clipped by 4 bases and J by 4 bases; unmatched bases: 11. The CDR3 is 16 residues long. The germline CDR1 and CDR2 sequences are MDHEN and SYDVKM. The chain's CDR3 is CASSSSGEGRPDTQYF. In nucleotides, the CDR3 is TGTGCCAGCAGTTCCTCGGGGGAGGGCCGCCCAGATACGCAGTATTTT.

The chain carries TRBV12-3 or TRBV12-4 and TRBJ1-1, with D hard to call. Deletions cut 1 base from V and 5 bases from J, with 8 bases between. This CDR3 contains 13 residues. The CDR3 region is CASSLVRETEAFF. The CDR3 coding sequence is TGTGCCAGCAGTTTAGTAAGGGAGACTGAAGCTTTCTTT.

This rearrangement joins TRBV2 to TRBJ2-7, with 13 bases aligning to TRBD2. Germline V gene lookup returns CDR1 SNHLY and CDR2 FYNNEI. The CDR3 consists of 16 residues. With V trimmed by 6 bases and J by 2 bases, 7 bases remained unmatched. CDR3 nucleotides: TGTGCCAGCAGAGGGTGGACTAGCGGGGGAACCTACGAGCAGTACTTC. Translated: CASRGWTSGGTYEQYF.

The chain combines TRBV6-1 with TRBJ1-2; D is unclear. The CDR3 is made up of 14 amino acids. V was trimmed by 2 bases and J by 2 bases, leaving 9 bases between them. Germline loops: CDR1 MNHNS, CDR2 SASEGT. Here the CDR3 reads CASSEQLVNYGYTF. Written as DNA, the CDR3 is TGTGCCAGCAGTGAACAGTTGGTGAACTATGGCTACACCTTC.

A single count supports this clone. The V and J genes are TRBV5-6 and TRBJ2-7; 7 nucleotides line up with TRBD1. The germline CDR1 and CDR2 sequences are SGHDT and YYEEEE. CDR3 size: 14 residues. Trimming took 3 bases from V and 3 from J; bases not matched to a gene: 6. The CDR3 reads CASSSLGQNYEQYF. The CDR3 DNA reads as TGTGCCAGCAGCTCGCTGGGACAGAACTACGAGCAGTACTTC.

V usage is TRBV29-1 and J usage is TRBJ1-1, with D possibly being TRBD1 (5 bases). The CDR3 runs 11 residues. CDR1 is SQVTM, CDR2 ANQGSEA, per germline. The V end was cut by 7 bases, the J end by 5 bases, with 11 bases between. The CDR3: CSALGGTEAFF. CDR3 DNA sequence: TGCAGCGCTTTGGGGGGAACTGAAGCTTTCTTT.

V gene TRBV18 combines with J gene TRBJ1-6, with no clear D. Trimming took off 4 bases at V and 9 bases at J, with 16 bases between the two ends. The CDR3 is 15 amino acids. Germline-derived CDR1 and CDR2 are KGHSH and LQKENI. CDR3 nucleotides: TGTGCCAGCTCACGGACTGACGGAGAATCTTCACCCCTCCACTTT. Residues: CASSRTDGESSPLHF.

This clone has just one count. This chain links TRBV6-5 with TRBJ1-2; a weak D match, TRBD1 (6 bases). V gave up 0 bases and J gave up 8 bases, with 13 bases separating them. The CDR3 totals 14 residues. Germline CDR1 reads MNHEY; CDR2 reads SVGAGI. The CDR3 sequence: CASSYSRGAGGYTF. CDR3 in DNA: TGTGCCAGCAGTTACTCGCGGGGGGCTGGGGGCTACACCTTC.

The chain employs TRBV19 and TRBJ2-1; 8 bases are a match to TRBD2. This CDR3 region has 13 residues. Trimming removed 9 bases from V and 2 bases from J; junction bases left unmatched: 3. Germline CDR1 LNHDA, CDR2 SQIVND (reference sequence). The CDR3 here is CASMGLAYNEQFF. The CDR3 DNA reads as TGTGCCAGCATGGGACTAGCCTACAATGAGCAGTTCTTC.

The chain joins TRBV12-5 to TRBJ1-1; D unresolved. V shed 0 bases and J shed 2 bases, with 7 bases lying between them. In germline, CDR1 is LGHNT, CDR2 FRNRAP. This CDR3 has 14 amino acids. The CDR3, as DNA: TGTGCTAGTGGTTTGGTACTTACTAACACTGAAGCTTTCTTT. It encodes CASGLVLTNTEAFF.

A single count supports this clone. The V and J genes are TRBV27 and TRBJ2-3, with a possible D match to TRBD2 (6 bases). V lost 7 bases to trimming and J lost 1 base, with 18 bases between them. The CDR3 extends over 16 amino acids. Germline lookup yields CDR1 MNHEY and CDR2 SMNVEV (reference sequence). The CDR3 sequence: CASKMRGHLGTDTQYF. In DNA form, the CDR3 reads TGTGCCAGCAAGATGCGGGGCCACCTTGGCACAGATACGCAGTATTTT.

Details on this clone: Its ends do not fully match the called genes, so a read error is possible. The rearrangement joins TRBV4-1 to TRBJ1-5; D possibly corresponds to TRBD1 (5 bases). Per germline, CDR1 MGHRA and CDR2 YSYEKL. This CDR3 comprises 16 residues. The CDR3 DNA reads TGCGCCAGCAGCCCACCCCCAGGGCAGATAGATCAGCGCCAGCATTTT. Translated: CASSPPPGQIDQRQHF.

J is TRBJ1-1 and V is TRBV5-1; a weak D match, TRBD1 (5 bases). Germline assignment: CDR1 SGHRS and CDR2 YFSETQ. V was trimmed by 4 bases and J by 4 bases, leaving 14 bases between them. This CDR3 has 14 residues. The CDR3 DNA reads TGCGCCAGCAGCCGCGGGACGGAATCCACTGAAGCTTTCTTT. Translated: CASSRGTESTEAFF.

About this clone itself: Within the sample, other DNA sequences also encode this same CDR3. The V gene is TRBV19, the J gene TRBJ1-1; D unclear. This CDR3 has 14 amino acids. Germline V lookup: CDR1 LNHDA, CDR2 SQIVND (reference sequence). The V end lost 8 bases, the J end lost 0 bases, and 13 bases lay between the germline ends. CDR3 sequence: CASSITGMNTEAFF. The CDR3 bases are TGTGCCAGTTCCATCACCGGGATGAACACTGAAGCTTTCTTT. The whole variable domain, filled in from reference TRBV19 and TRBJ1-1, reads DGGITQSPKYLFRKEGQNVTLSCEQNLNHDAMYWYRQDPGQGLRLIYYSQIVNDFQKGDIAEGYSVSREKKESFPLTVTSAQKNPTAFYLCASSITGMNTEAFFGQGTRLTVV.

The V and J genes are TRBV18 and TRBJ2-7, with 9 bases that match TRBD2. This CDR3 is 14 amino acids long. Germline V gene sequence: CDR1 KGHSH, CDR2 LQKENI. J gave up 4 bases and V 2 bases, and 3 bases lay outside the gene matches. CDR3: CASSPSGGTYEQYF. Here the CDR3 DNA reads TGTGCCAGCTCACCAAGCGGGGGGACTTACGAGCAGTACTTC.

The chain uses TRBV4-1 and TRBJ2-7, with 7 nucleotides matching TRBD2. CDR1 is MGHRA, CDR2 YSYEKL, per germline. V lost 8 bases to trimming and J lost 3 bases; unmatched junction nucleotides: 13. The CDR3 is made up of 15 amino acids. The CDR3 region has the DNA TGCGCCAGCTCCGCTCACCTGACGGGAGGCTACGAGCAGTACTTC. This translates into CASSAHLTGGYEQYF.

This rearrangement joins TRBV18 to TRBJ1-1, with a tentative D call TRBD1 (5 bases). The germline CDR1 and CDR2 sequences are KGHSH and LQKENI. The CDR3 extends over 13 amino acids. Between the trimmed V and J ends, which lost 8 bases and 4 bases, there was a span of 14 bases. The chain's CDR3 is CASRGEGLTEAFF. CDR3 coding DNA: TGTGCCAGCCGGGGGGAGGGGCTCACTGAAGCTTTCTTT.

This chain joins TRBV5-4 and TRBJ2-7; a weak D match, TRBD1 (7 bases). Germline CDR1 and CDR2: SGHNT and YYREEE (reference sequence). The CDR3 length is 13 residues. Deletions cut 0 bases from V and 7 bases from J, with 11 bases between. The CDR3 DNA follows: TGTGCCAGCAGCTTGGGCAGGGGGGATGAGCAGTACTTC. Residues: CASSLGRGDEQYF.